This TCR beta chain was identified in a study of shared clonotypes between healthy human individuals. Trimming removed 4 bases at V and 3 bases at J, with 16 bases between. The CDR3 has 16 residues. Germline CDR1 MNHEY, CDR2 SMNVEV (reference sequence). Naive CD8 cells lacked CD45RO and underwent positive selection for CCR7, leaving out terminally differentiated effector memory CD45RA+ cells. Findings and caveats of the study: A handful of donors shared about 4.5% of their naive CD4 clonotypes.

A deep-level run was used for the assay. Assay used: immunoSEQ multiplex PCR; TCRdb lists only in-frame clones, some missing. Among some 2,100,000 clones listed, around 93% were seen once. Notes on this clone: The antigen remains undetermined.

The sample comprised naive CD8+ T cells from PBMCs. The rearrangement uses TRBV27 and TRBJ1-3, with D tentatively TRBD1 (6 bases). This receptor was identified in a man younger than 35 in good health. Some clones in this sample may be carry-over from other donors' samples. CDR3 region: CASSSNREGLGNTIYF. CDR3 coding DNA: TGTGCCAGCAGTTCCAACAGGGAAGGGCTTGGAAACACCATATATTTT.